This T cell receptor beta chain appears in the sequencing data of a study of CD8 T cells in Susac syndrome. The RNA input was roughly 0.45 to 1 ug, and it was reverse transcribed with random hexamers. Across 54 Vbeta and 13 Jbeta, immunoSEQ multiplex PCR amplified TCR beta CDR3. TCRdb reprocessed the immunoSEQ multiplex PCR reads with MiXCR, giving one entry per CDR3 protein. This table has over 300,000 distinct CDR3 sequences, about 91% appearing once. Study-wide findings and caveats: TCR sequencing and HLA analysis covered a relatively small number of individuals.

This clonotype was observed once. Its antigen remains unknown. The CDR3 has 13 residues. In germline, CDR1 is LGHDT, CDR2 YNNKEL (reference sequence). V was clipped by 4 bases and J by 15 bases, with 19 bases between them. Blood CD8+ and CD4+ T cells underwent high-throughput TCR beta sequencing. The multiple sclerosis control group consisted of treatment-naive patients whose relapsing-remitting disease, which was either stable or active, fulfilled revised McDonald criteria. The receptor was derived from a human donor with multiple sclerosis. What was sequenced was CD4+ T cells from PBMCs. V is TRBV3-1 and J is TRBJ2-1; D perhaps matches TRBD2 (5 bases). The CDR3 nucleotides read TGTGCCAGCAGCCGATCAACCGAGGGTAGCGCGTTCTTC. It specifies CASSRSTEGSAFF.